This entry concerns a single T cell receptor (beta chain). What it binds is unknown. The CDR3 has 12 amino acids. CDR1 MRHNA and CDR2 SNTAGT come from the germline V gene. Trimming left V 2 bases short and J 10 bases short, with 6 bases between. The entry originates in a study of OX40 agonist ivuxolimab in advanced cancers. Study results and limitations: The study found that CD8+ T cells averaged more expanded clones than CD4+.

TCRdb's table, derived via immunoSEQ multiplex PCR, lists solely in-frame clones and lacks some. Here the sample spans around 140,000 clones, under 95% being singletons. The chain recombines TRBV6-4 with TRBJ1-6, with no clear D. This TCR derives from an adult with an advanced solid tumor such as melanoma, head and neck, liver or kidney cancer. The input for sequencing was CD4+ or CD8+ T cells sorted from blood, taken in a trial of the OX40 agonist ivuxolimab. This chain's CDR3 is CASSDGRSPLHF. CDR3 nucleotide sequence: TGTGCCAGCAGTGACGGGAGGTCACCCCTCCACTTT.